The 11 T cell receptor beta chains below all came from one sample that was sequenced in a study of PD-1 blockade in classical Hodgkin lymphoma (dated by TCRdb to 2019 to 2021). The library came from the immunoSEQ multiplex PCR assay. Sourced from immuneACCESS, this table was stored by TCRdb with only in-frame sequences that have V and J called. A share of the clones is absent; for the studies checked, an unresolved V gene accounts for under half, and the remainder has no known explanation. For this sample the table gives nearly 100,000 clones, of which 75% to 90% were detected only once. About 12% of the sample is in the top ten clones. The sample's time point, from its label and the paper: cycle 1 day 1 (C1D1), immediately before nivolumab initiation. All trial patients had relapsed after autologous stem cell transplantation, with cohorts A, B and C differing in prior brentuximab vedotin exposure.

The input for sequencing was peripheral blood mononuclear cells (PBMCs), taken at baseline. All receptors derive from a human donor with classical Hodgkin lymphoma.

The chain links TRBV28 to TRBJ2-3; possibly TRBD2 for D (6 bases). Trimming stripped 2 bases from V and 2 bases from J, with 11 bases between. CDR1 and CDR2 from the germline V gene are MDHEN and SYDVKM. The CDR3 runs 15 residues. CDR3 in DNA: TGTGCCAGCAGTTTAGGACGGCGGGACACAGATACGCAGTATTTT. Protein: CASSLGRRDTDTQYF.

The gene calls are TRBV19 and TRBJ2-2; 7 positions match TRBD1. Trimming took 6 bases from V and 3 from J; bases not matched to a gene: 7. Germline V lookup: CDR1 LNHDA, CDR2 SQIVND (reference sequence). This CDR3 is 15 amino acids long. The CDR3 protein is CASRLTGKDTGELFF. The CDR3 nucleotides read TGTGCCAGTAGATTGACAGGGAAGGACACCGGGGAGCTGTTTTTT.

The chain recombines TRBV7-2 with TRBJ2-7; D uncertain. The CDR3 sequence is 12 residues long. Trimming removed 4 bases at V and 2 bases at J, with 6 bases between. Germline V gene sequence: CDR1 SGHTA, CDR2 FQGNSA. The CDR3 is CASSSRAYEQYF. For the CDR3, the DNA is TGTGCCAGCAGCTCCAGAGCCTACGAGCAGTACTTC. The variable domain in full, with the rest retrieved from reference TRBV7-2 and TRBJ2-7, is GAGVSQSPSNKVTEKGKDVELRCDPISGHTALYWYRQSLGQGLEFLIYFQGNSAPDKSGLPSDRFSAERTGGSVSTLTIQRTQQEDSAVYLCASSSRAYEQYFGPGTRLTVT.

CDR3 protein: CASSFQTGSDTQYF. The CDR3 DNA sequence: TGTGCCAGCAGCTTCCAAACAGGATCAGATACGCAGTATTTT. J is TRBJ2-3 and V is TRBV7-9, with D possibly matching TRBD1 (5 bases). Trimming took off 3 bases at V and 4 bases at J, with 11 bases between the two ends. The V gene's germline CDR1 is SEHNR and CDR2 FQNEAQ (reference sequence). CDR3 length equals 14 residues.

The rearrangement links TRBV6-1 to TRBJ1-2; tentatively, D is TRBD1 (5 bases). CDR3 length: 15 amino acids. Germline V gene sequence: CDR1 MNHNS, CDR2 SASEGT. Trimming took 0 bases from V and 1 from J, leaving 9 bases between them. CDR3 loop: CASSEAARDNYGYTF. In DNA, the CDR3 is TGTGCCAGCAGTGAAGCGGCCAGGGATAACTATGGCTACACCTTC.

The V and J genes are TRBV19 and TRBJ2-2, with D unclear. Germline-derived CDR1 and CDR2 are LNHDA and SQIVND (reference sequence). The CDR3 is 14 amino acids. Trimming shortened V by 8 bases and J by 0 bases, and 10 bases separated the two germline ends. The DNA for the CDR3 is TGTGCCAGTGCCCTAATCGCGAACACCGGGGAGCTGTTTTTT. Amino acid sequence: CASALIANTGELFF.

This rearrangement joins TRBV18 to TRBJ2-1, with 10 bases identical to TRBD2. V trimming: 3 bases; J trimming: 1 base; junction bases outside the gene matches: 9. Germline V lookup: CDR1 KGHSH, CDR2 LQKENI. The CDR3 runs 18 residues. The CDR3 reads CASSPLAGASGSYNEQFF. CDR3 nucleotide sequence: TGTGCCAGCTCACCGCTAGCGGGAGCCTCTGGGTCCTACAATGAGCAGTTCTTC.

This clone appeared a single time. CDR3 residues: CASSLAGPKETQYF. The CDR3 coding sequence is TGCGCCAGCAGCTTGGCAGGGCCTAAGGAGACCCAGTACTTC. The J gene is TRBJ2-5, the V gene TRBV5-1; D perhaps matches TRBD1 (5 bases). CDR1 and CDR2 from the germline V gene are SGHRS and YFSETQ. The V and J ends lost 0 bases and 5 bases respectively, with 11 bases between them. This CDR3 comprises 14 residues.

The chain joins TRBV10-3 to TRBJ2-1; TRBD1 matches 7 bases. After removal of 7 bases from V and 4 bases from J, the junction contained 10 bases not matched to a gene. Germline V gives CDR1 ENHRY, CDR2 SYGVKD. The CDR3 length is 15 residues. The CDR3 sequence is CAINPDRAPYNEQFF. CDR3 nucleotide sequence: TGTGCCATCAACCCTGACAGGGCCCCATACAATGAGCAGTTCTTC.

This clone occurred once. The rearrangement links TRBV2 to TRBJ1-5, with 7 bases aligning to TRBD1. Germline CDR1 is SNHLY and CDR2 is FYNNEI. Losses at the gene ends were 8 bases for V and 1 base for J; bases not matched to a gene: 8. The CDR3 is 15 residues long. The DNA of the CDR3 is TGTGCCAGCGGGTGGGACAGCGGCAGCAATCAGCCCCAGCATTTT. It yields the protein CASGWDSGSNQPQHF. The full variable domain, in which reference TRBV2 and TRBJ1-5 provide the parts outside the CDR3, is EPEVTQTPSHQVTQMGQEVILRCVPISNHLYFYWYRQILGQKVEFLVSFYNNEISEKSEIFDDQFSVERPDGSNFTLKIRSTKLEDSAMYFCASGWDSGSNQPQHFGDGTRLSIL.

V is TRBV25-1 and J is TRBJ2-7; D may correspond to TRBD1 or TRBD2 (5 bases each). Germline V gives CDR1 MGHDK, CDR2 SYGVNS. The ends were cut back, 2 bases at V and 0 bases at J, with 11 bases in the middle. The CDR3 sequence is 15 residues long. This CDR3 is CASSEGFGGSYEQYF. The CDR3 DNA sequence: TGTGCCAGCAGTGAAGGGTTTGGGGGCTCCTACGAGCAGTACTTC.